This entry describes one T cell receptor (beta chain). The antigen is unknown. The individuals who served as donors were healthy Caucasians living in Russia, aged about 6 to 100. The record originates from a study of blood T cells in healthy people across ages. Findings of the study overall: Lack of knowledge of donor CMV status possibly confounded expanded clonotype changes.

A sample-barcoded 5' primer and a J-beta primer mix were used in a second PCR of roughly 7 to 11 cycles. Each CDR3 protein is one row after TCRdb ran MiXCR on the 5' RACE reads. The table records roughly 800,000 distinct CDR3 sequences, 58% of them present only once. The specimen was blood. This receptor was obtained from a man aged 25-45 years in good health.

CDR3 region: CSARPDRNTDTQYF. CDR3 nucleotides: TGCAGTGCTAGACCTGACAGAAACACAGATACGCAGTATTTT. This chain links TRBV20-1 with TRBJ2-3; a possible D gene is TRBD1 (5 bases). The V gene's germline CDR1 is DFQATT and CDR2 SNEGSKA (reference sequence). With 2 bases removed from V and 2 bases from J, the gap between germline ends came to 11 bases. CDR3 length: 14 amino acids.